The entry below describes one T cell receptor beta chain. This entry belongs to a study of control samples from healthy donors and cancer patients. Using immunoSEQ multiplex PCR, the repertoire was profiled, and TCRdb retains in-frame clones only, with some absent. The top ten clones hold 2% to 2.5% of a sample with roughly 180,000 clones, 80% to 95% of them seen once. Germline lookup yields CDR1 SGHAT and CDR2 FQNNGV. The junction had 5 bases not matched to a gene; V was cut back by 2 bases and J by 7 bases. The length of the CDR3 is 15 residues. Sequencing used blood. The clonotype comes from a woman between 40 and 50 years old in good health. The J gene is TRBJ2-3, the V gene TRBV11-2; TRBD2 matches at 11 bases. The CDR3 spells CASSLTSGGRNTQYF. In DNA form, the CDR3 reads TGTGCCAGCAGCTTAACTAGCGGGGGCCGGAATACGCAGTATTTT.